This TCR beta chain was recorded in a study of T cell responses to AZD1222 COVID-19 vaccine. In this sample, this clone turned up once. Its antigen is still unknown. Findings of the study overall: Possibly, clonal diversity was underestimated; donors were largely white British and included more females.

The data were produced by immunoSEQ multiplex PCR, yet TCRdb's version contains in-frame clones alone and is incomplete. Of 90,000 to 110,000 clones listed, approximately 90% are singletons. V lost 6 bases and J 1 base, leaving 10 bases between the germline ends. Germline lookup yields CDR1 MNHEY and CDR2 SMNVEV (reference sequence). The CDR3 spans 15 residues. The source material was peripheral blood, sampled on day 0 of AZD1222 vaccination. This chain joins TRBV27 and TRBJ1-6; D is perhaps TRBD1 (5 bases). This TCR came from an adult in good health. CDR3 sequence reads: CASSSRGSYNSPLHF. CDR3 DNA sequence: TGTGCCAGCAGCTCTAGGGGTTCCTATAATTCACCCCTCCACTTT.